This TCR beta chain stems from a study of sequential checkpoint blockade in melanoma. Sequencing was performed with immunoSEQ multiplex PCR; in TCRdb, only in-frame clones are kept and a portion is missing. The sample shows roughly 13,000 clones, around 23% of them seen only once. Per germline, CDR1 SGHNT and CDR2 YENEEA. This CDR3 is 16 amino acids long. With 3 bases removed from V and 0 bases from J, the gap between germline ends came to 9 bases. Findings and limits, study-wide: Response in arm A was associated with pretreatment TIL clonality.

This clone was found many times. Its matching antigen is unknown. The treatment is: randomized to nivolumab then ipilimumab (arm A) or the reverse (arm B). The TCR sequence derives from a human donor with melanoma. The chain uses TRBV11-3 and TRBJ2-6; D ambiguous. The source material was tumor tissue (inferred from file names), sampled from a patient given nivolumab and ipilimumab in sequence. The CDR3 loop is CASSLRQSSGANVLTF. Written as DNA, the CDR3 is TGTGCCAGCAGCTTGCGTCAGAGCTCTGGGGCCAACGTCCTGACTTTC.